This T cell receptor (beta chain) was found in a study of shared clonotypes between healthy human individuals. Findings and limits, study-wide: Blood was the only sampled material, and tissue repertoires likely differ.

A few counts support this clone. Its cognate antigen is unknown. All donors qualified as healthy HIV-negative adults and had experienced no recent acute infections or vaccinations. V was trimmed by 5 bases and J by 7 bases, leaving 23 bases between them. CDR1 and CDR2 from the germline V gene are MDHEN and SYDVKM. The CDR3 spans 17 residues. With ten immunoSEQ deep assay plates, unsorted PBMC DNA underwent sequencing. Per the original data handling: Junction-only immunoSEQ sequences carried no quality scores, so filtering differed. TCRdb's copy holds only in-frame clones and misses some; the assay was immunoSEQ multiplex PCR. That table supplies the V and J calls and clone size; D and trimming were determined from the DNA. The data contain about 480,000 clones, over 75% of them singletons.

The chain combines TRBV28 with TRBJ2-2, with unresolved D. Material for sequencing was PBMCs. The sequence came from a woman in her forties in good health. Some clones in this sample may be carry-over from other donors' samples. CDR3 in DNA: TGTGCCAGCAGTCCCTCGAGCAGGCCAGGTGCCGGCGGGGAGCTGTTTTTT. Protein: CASSPSSRPGAGGELFF.